Detailed here is one T cell receptor (beta chain). No antigen is known for it. This entry belongs to a study of Ad26.COV2.S vaccination and SARS-CoV-2 variants. Study context: Ad26.COV2.S given intramuscularly, once or twice 56 days apart. Study-wide results and caveats: Ad26.COV2.S recipients had broader spike-specific TCRs (P = 0.0014). Post-vaccination breadth of spike-specific CD8+ and CD4+ T cell responses was reportedly substantial.

CDR1 is MNHEY and CDR2 is SVGAGI in the germline V gene. V gave up 5 bases and J gave up 0 bases, with 8 bases separating them. The CDR3 extends over 13 amino acids. The sample's treatment: roughly 20 received Ad26.COV2.S at low or high dose, single or two shots; 5 received placebo; per-sample allocation not given. All samples were drawn on day 63, counting from the first vaccine or placebo injection. The individual, an adult aged 18-55 years, was a donor in Boston. TCRdb's table, derived via immunoSEQ multiplex PCR, lists solely in-frame clones and lacks some. This sample has approximately 420,000 clones; roughly nine tenths occur once, and the top ten carry 3% to 3.5%.

This sequence originates from a person aged 18 to 59 who received the Ad26.COV2.S COVID-19 vaccine or a placebo. Sequencing was performed on peripheral blood, taken in a trial of Ad26.COV2.S vaccine versus placebo. The chain is built from TRBV6-5 and TRBJ2-7; D is possibly TRBD1 or TRBD2 (5 bases each). The CDR3 DNA reads as TGTGCCAGCAGTCGGGACCACTCCTACGAGCAGTACTTC. Protein product: CASSRDHSYEQYF.